This T cell receptor beta chain was retrieved from a study of post-analysis software for immune sequencing data. Points from the study as a whole: The study found significantly lower normalized Chao1 diversity in multiple sclerosis patients than in controls.

TCR beta cDNA libraries included unique molecular identifiers. Each CDR3 protein is one row after TCRdb ran MiXCR on the PCR reads. The table has approximately 660,000 distinct CDR3 sequences, approximately 59% seen once; the top ten hold about 10%. Only a few counts were recorded for this clonotype. Antigen specificity is unknown. The source material was blood. This receptor was obtained from a girl aged 2-9 years with multiple sclerosis.

The CDR3 reads CASSLVTGANYGYTF. In DNA form, the CDR3 reads TGTGCCAGCAGCTTAGTTACCGGGGCTAACTATGGCTACACCTTC. The chain recombines TRBV7-9 with TRBJ1-2; the D is unclear. The CDR3 spans 15 residues. The ends were cut back, 1 base at V and 0 bases at J, with 9 bases in the middle. Germline V gene lookup returns CDR1 SEHNR and CDR2 FQNEAQ (reference sequence). The complete variable domain, with remaining parts taken from reference TRBV7-9 and TRBJ1-2, reads DTGVSQNPRHKITKRGQNVTFRCDPISEHNRLYWYRQTLGQGPEFLTYFQNEAQLEKSRLLSDRFSAERPKGSFSTLEIQRTEQGDSAMYLCASSLVTGANYGYTFGSGTRLTVV.